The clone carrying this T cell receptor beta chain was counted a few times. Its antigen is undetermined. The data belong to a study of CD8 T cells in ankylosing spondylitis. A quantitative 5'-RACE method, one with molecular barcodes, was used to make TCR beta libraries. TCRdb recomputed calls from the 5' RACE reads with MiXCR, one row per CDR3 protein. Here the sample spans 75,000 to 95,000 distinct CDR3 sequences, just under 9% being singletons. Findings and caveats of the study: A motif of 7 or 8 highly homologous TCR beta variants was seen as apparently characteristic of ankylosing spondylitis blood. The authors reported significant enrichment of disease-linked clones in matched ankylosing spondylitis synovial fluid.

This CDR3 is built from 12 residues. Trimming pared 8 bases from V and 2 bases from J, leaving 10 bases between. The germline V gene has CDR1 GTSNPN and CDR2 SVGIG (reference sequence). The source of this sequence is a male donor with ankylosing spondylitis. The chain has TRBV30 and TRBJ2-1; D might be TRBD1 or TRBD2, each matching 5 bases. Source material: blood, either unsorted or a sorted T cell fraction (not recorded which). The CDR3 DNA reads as TGTGCCGGGGACGGTACCTACAATGAGCAGTTCTTC. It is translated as CAGDGTYNEQFF.